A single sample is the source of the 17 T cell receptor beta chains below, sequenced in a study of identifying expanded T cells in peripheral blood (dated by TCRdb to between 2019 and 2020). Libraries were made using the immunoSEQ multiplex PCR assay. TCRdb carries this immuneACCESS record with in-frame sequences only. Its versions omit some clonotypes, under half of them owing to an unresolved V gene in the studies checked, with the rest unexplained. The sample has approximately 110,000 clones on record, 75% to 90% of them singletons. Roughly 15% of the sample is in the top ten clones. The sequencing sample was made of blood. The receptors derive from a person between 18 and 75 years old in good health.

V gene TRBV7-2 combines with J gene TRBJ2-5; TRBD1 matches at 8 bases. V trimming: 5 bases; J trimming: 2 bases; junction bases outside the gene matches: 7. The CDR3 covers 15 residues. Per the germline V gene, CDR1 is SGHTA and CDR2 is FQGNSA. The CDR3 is CASSPGGLGQETQYF. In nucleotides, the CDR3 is TGTGCCAGCAGCCCAGGGGGCTTAGGGCAAGAGACCCAGTACTTC.

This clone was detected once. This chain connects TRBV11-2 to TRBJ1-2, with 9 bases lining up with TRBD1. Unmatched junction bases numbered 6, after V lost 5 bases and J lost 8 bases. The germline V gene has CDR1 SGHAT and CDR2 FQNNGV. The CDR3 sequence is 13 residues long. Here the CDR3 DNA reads TGTGCCAGCAGCCCGGACAGGGGAGGAGGCTACACCTTC. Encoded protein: CASSPDRGGGYTF.

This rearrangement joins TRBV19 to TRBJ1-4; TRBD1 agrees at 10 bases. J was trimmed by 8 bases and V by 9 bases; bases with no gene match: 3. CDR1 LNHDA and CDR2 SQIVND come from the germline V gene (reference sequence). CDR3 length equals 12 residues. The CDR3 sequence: CASGQGGEKLFF. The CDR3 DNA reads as TGTGCCAGCGGACAGGGGGGCGAAAAACTGTTTTTT.

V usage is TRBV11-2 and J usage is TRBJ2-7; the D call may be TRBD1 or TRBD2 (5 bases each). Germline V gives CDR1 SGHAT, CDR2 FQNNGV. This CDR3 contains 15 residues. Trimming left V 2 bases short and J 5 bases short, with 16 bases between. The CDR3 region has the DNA TGTGCCAGCAGCTTATCGGGGACCCTTCGCGACGAGCAGTACTTC. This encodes CASSLSGTLRDEQYF. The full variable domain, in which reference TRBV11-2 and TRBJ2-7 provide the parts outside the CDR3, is EAGVAQSPRYKIIEKRQSVAFWCNPISGHATLYWYQQILGQGPKLLIQFQNNGVVDDSQLPKDRFSAERLKGVDSTLKIQPAKLEDSAVYLCASSLSGTLRDEQYFGPGTRLTVT.

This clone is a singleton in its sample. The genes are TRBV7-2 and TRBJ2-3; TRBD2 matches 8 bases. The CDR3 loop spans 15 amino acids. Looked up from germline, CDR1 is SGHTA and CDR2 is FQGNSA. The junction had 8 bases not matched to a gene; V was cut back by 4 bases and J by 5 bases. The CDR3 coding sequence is TGTGCCAGCAGCTCCGGGCGGGGGGCGCGAGATACGCAGTATTTT. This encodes CASSSGRGARDTQYF.

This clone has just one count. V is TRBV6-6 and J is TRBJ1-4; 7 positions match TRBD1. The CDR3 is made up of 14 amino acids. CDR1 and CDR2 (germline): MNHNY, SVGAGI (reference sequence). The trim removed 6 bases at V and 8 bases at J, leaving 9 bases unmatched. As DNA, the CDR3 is TGTGCCAGCAGGTCCAGGGGGTCGGGCGAAAAACTGTTTTTT. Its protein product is CASRSRGSGEKLFF.

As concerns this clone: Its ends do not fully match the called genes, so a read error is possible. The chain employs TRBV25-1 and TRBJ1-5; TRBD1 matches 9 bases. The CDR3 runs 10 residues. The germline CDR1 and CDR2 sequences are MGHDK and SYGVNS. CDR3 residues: CARDRGMGYF. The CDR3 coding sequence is TGTGCCAGGGACAGGGGAATGGGGTATTTT.

For the CDR3, the DNA is TGTGCCAGTAGCGCCAGGAGCACGGGGCCCCAGCATTTT. It translates to CASSARSTGPQHF. V and J are TRBV19 and TRBJ1-5; D unclear. This CDR3 has 13 amino acids. CDR1 is LNHDA, CDR2 SQIVND, per germline (reference sequence). V lost 6 bases and J lost 9, with 15 bases in between.

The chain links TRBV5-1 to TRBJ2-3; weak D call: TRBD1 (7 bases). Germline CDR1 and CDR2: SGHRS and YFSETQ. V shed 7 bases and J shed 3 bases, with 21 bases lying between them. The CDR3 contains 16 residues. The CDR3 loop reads CASEEGAQIWTDTQYF. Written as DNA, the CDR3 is TGCGCCAGCGAGGAGGGGGCCCAGATATGGACAGATACGCAGTATTTT.

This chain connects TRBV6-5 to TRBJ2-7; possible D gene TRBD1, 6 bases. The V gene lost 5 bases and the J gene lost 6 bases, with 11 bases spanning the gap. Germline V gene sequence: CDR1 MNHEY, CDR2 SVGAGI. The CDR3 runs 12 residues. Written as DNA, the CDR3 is TGTGCCAGCAGTCCACAGGGTCGCGAGCAGTACTTC. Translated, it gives CASSPQGREQYF.

In nucleotides, the CDR3 is TGTGCCAGCTCTGAGGGGGGGGGTCAGCCCCAGCATTTT. Its translation: CASSEGGGQPQHF. J is TRBJ1-5 and V is TRBV5-6; perhaps TRBD1 as D (6 bases). This CDR3 spans 13 amino acids. Trimming cost V 7 bases and J 6 bases, with 14 bases left between them. Germline values: CDR1 SGHDT, CDR2 YYEEEE.

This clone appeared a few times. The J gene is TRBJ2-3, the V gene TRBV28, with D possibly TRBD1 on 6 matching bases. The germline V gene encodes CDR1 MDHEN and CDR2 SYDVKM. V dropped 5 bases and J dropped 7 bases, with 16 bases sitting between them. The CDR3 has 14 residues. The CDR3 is CASSPIQGRHTQYF. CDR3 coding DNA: TGTGCCAGCAGTCCAATCCAGGGGCGCCATACGCAGTATTTT.

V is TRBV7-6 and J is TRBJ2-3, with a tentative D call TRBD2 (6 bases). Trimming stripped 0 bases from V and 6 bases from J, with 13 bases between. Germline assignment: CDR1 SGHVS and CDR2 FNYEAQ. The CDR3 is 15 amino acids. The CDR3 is CASSLASSRGDTQYF. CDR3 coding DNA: TGTGCCAGCAGCTTAGCGAGCAGCCGGGGGGATACGCAGTATTTT.

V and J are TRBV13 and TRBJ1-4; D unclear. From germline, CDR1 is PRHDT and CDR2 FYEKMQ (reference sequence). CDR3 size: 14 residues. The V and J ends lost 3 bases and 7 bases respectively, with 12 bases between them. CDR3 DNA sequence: TGTGCCAGCAGCTTCGGCCAATCCGGTGAAAAACTGTTTTTT. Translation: CASSFGQSGEKLFF. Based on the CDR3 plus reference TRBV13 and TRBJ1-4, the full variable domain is AAGVIQSPRHLIKEKRETATLKCYPIPRHDTVYWYQQGPGQDPQFLISFYEKMQSDKGSIPDRFSAQQFSDYHSELNMSSLELGDSALYFCASSFGQSGEKLFFGSGTQLSVL.

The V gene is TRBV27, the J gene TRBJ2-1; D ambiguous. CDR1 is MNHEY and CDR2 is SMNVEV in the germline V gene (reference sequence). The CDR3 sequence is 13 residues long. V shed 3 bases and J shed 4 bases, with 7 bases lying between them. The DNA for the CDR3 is TGTGCCAGCAGTTTCGGCAGGTACAATGAGCAGTTCTTC. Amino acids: CASSFGRYNEQFF.

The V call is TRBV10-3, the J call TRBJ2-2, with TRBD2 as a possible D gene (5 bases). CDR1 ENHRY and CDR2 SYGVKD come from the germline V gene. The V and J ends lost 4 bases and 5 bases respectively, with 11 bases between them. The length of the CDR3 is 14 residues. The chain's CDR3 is CAISGGVRTGELFF. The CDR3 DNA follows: TGTGCCATCAGTGGGGGAGTGAGAACCGGGGAGCTGTTTTTT.

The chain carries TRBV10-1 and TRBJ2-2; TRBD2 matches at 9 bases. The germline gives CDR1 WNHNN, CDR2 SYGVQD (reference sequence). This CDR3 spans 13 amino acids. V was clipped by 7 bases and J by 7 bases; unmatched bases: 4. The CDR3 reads CASMSSGVGELFF. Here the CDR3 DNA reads TGCGCCAGCATGTCTAGCGGGGTCGGGGAGCTGTTTTTT.